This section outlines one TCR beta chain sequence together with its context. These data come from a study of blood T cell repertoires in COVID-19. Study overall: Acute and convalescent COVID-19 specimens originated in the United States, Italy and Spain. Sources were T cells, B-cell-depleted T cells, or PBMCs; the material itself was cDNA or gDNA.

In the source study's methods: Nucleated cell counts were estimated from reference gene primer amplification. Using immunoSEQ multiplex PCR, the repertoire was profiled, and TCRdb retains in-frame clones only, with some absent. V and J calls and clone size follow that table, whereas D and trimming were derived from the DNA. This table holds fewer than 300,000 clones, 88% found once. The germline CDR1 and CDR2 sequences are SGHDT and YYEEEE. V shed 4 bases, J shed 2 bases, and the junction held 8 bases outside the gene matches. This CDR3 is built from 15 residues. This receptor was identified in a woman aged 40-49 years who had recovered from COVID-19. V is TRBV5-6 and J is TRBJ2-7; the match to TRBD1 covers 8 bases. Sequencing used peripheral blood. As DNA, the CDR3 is TGTGCCAGCAGCAGGGGACAGGAATTAGCCTACGAGCAGTACTTC. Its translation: CASSRGQELAYEQYF. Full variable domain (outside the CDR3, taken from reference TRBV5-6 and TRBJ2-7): DAGVTQSPTHLIKTRGQQVTLRCSPKSGHDTVSWYQQALGQGPQFIFQYYEEEERQRGNFPDRFSGHQFPNYSSELNVNALLLGDSALYLCASSRGQELAYEQYFGPGTRLTVT.